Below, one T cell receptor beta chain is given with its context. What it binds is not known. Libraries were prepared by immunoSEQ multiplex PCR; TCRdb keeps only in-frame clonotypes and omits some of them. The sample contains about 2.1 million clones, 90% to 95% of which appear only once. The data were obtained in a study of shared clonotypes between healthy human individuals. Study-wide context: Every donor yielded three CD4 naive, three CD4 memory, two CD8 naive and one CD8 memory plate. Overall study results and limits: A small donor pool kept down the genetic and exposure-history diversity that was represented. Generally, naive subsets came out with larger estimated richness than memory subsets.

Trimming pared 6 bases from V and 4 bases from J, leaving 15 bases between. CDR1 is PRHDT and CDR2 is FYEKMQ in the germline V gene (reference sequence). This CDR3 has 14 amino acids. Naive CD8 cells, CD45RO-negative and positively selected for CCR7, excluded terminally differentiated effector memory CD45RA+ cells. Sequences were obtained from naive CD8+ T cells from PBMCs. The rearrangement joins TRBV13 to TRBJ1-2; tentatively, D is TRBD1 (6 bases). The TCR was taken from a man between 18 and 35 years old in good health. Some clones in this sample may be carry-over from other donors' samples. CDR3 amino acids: CASRPTGTVYGYTF. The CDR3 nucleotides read TGTGCCAGCAGGCCCACAGGGACTGTCTATGGCTACACCTTC.